These T cell receptor beta chains were read from a single sample in a study of regulatory T cells. Produced via immunoSEQ multiplex PCR; TCRdb's table is partial and in-frame only. This table has around 6,000 clones, around 87% appearing once. Input material: CD4+ Tregs sorted from blood. All receptors come from a person aged 18 to 29 with CD3G deficiency. CDR3s leave out the opening cysteine and the closing phenylalanine or tryptophan. Each record gives: CDR3 protein, V gene, D gene. The D gene is left open where the match is weak.

cdr3_aa: ASSPWGTGKRGEQF
v_call: TRBV28
d_call: NA

cdr3_aa: AGPPSGTGSYNEQF
v_call: TRBV11-2
d_call: TRBD2

cdr3_aa: ASSLEGGVTEAF
v_call: TRBV5-1
d_call: NA

cdr3_aa: ASTLGPGRGAPNYGYT
v_call: TRBV13
d_call: NA

cdr3_aa: ASSPRGGDALSQSGANVLT
v_call: TRBV7-8
d_call: NA

cdr3_aa: ASSSPGRDYGYT
v_call: TRBV19
d_call: NA

cdr3_aa: ASRRTGTSGFSGANVLT
v_call: TRBV28
d_call: TRBD2

cdr3_aa: ASSFRSLIRNTEAF
v_call: TRBV28
d_call: NA

cdr3_aa: ASSIAASSGANVLT
v_call: TRBV19
d_call: NA

cdr3_aa: ASSARLAGNTGELF
v_call: TRBV19
d_call: TRBD2

cdr3_aa: AISRQGGRSTDTQY
v_call: TRBV10-3
d_call: TRBD1

cdr3_aa: ASSRTDSPLH
v_call: TRBV28
d_call: NA

cdr3_aa: ASSIRDRANEQY
v_call: TRBV19
d_call: TRBD1

cdr3_aa: ASSLRGADREKLF
v_call: TRBV11-2
d_call: NA

cdr3_aa: ASSVRQGPYEQY
v_call: TRBV19
d_call: TRBD1

cdr3_aa: ASSPKNLDREF
v_call: TRBV7-8
d_call: NA

cdr3_aa: ASSYTGGVLGTEAF
v_call: TRBV28
d_call: NA

cdr3_aa: ASSFFATGELF
v_call: TRBV5-5
d_call: NA

cdr3_aa: ASSRVRATKNIQY
v_call: TRBV6-1
d_call: NA

cdr3_aa: ASSPKTGGYDTQY
v_call: TRBV18
d_call: NA

cdr3_aa: ASSSDGKSTDTQY
v_call: TRBV7-2
d_call: NA

cdr3_aa: ASSDSGSNEQY
v_call: TRBV28
d_call: NA

cdr3_aa: ASGHDPAYEQY
v_call: TRBV6-1
d_call: NA

cdr3_aa: ASSFGAGGLYEQY
v_call: TRBV7-8
d_call: TRBD2

cdr3_aa: ASSQLDRAVGSPLH
v_call: TRBV28
d_call: TRBD1

cdr3_aa: ASSSTGHSNTGELF
v_call: TRBV5-1
d_call: NA

cdr3_aa: ASSAGTGGYYGYT
v_call: TRBV5-1
d_call: TRBD1

cdr3_aa: ASKTGGNNKAF
v_call: TRBV18
d_call: NA

cdr3_aa: ASRDRVNTEAF
v_call: TRBV6-1
d_call: TRBD1

cdr3_aa: SAREVNEQF
v_call: TRBV20-1
d_call: NA

cdr3_aa: ASSLYSNTGELF
v_call: TRBV27
d_call: NA

cdr3_aa: ASSIGRTVGNQPQH
v_call: TRBV19
d_call: NA

cdr3_aa: ASSRGRHYGYT
v_call: TRBV28
d_call: NA

cdr3_aa: ARIGRRGASYEQY
v_call: TRBV5-3
d_call: NA

cdr3_aa: ASSPAGGANVLT
v_call: TRBV5-1
d_call: NA

cdr3_aa: ASSFGQEGFRGYT
v_call: TRBV19
d_call: TRBD1

cdr3_aa: ASSPRVRPPNEQF
v_call: TRBV28
d_call: NA

cdr3_aa: ASSIGRSGNNEQF
v_call: TRBV19
d_call: TRBD2

cdr3_aa: ASSLNLGDTQY
v_call: TRBV11-3
d_call: NA

cdr3_aa: ASSPAGSGRALGTDTQY
v_call: TRBV28
d_call: TRBD2

cdr3_aa: ASSQTVSYGYT
v_call: TRBV6-6
d_call: NA

cdr3_aa: ASSQQGPNTEAF
v_call: TRBV6-6
d_call: NA

cdr3_aa: ASSLRDEETQY
v_call: TRBV11-3
d_call: NA

cdr3_aa: ASSPTLRDYEQY
v_call: TRBV5-1
d_call: NA

cdr3_aa: ASSRGSSYEQY
v_call: TRBV6-6
d_call: NA

cdr3_aa: ASSYTDTYEQY
v_call: TRBV6-6
d_call: NA

cdr3_aa: ASSRGAEYGYT
v_call: TRBV19
d_call: NA

cdr3_aa: ASRSSDQPQH
v_call: TRBV19
d_call: NA

cdr3_aa: ASSPGTGTGTYEQY
v_call: TRBV28
d_call: TRBD1

cdr3_aa: ASSPGLAGGPREQF
v_call: TRBV5-1
d_call: TRBD2

cdr3_aa: ASSGLAGWGNEQF
v_call: TRBV28
d_call: TRBD2

cdr3_aa: ASSYRGHQPQH
v_call: TRBV6-6
d_call: TRBD1

cdr3_aa: ASSPQGASVGEQY
v_call: TRBV18
d_call: TRBD1

cdr3_aa: ASSKDRTLYGYT
v_call: TRBV6-1
d_call: NA